The sample holds many counts of the clone carrying this TCR beta chain. This sample was included in a study of tumor-infiltrating lymphocytes in oesophageal squamous cell carcinoma. TCRdb analysed the PCR reads with MiXCR anew, one entry per CDR3 protein. The sample holds roughly 12,000 distinct CDR3 sequences; roughly 51% are singletons and the top ten take 42%. Trimming left V 2 bases short and J 2 bases short, with 10 bases between. Germline CDR1 SGHAT, CDR2 FQNNGV. The CDR3 has 14 amino acids. The sequenced material came from esophageal tumor tissue. The source is a female donor with esophageal squamous cell carcinoma. V is TRBV11-2 and J is TRBJ2-7; perhaps TRBD1 as D (5 bases). The CDR3 sequence: CASSLIPGTYEQYF. The CDR3 DNA follows: TGTGCCAGCAGCTTAATCCCAGGGACCTACGAGCAGTACTTC.